Below, 3 T cell receptor beta chains from the same sample are listed, as sequenced in a study of blood T cell repertoires in COVID-19. Generated by immunoSEQ multiplex PCR, the TCRdb table keeps only in-frame clones and is missing some. The sample includes about 80,000 clones, approximately 79% of them seen just once. Specimen: peripheral blood. These receptor sequences come from a man between 65 and 85 years old with active or convalescent COVID-19.

The chain combines TRBV20-1 with TRBJ1-4; D unresolved. The V end was cut by 3 bases, the J end by 4 bases, with 9 bases between. The CDR3 consists of 13 residues. Germline V gene sequence: CDR1 DFQATT, CDR2 SNEGSKA (reference sequence). CDR3 residues: CSASLQNNEKLFF. The DNA of the CDR3 is TGCAGTGCTAGTTTACAGAATAATGAAAAACTGTTTTTT.

The chain employs TRBV5-6 and TRBJ1-1; D possibly corresponds to TRBD1 (6 bases). CDR1 and CDR2 from the germline V gene are SGHDT and YYEEEE. Trimming shortened V by 1 base and J by 4 bases, and 17 bases separated the two germline ends. CDR3 length equals 16 residues. In DNA form, the CDR3 reads TGTGCCAGCAGCTTGTGGGGCGGGGGGCCTTTCACTGAAGCTTTCTTT. The encoded protein is CASSLWGGGPFTEAFF.

The genes are TRBV6-1 and TRBJ1-3; no definite D call. The CDR3 is made up of 13 amino acids. Germline V CDR1 and CDR2: MNHNS, SASEGT. V was clipped by 5 bases and J by 3 bases, with 8 bases between them. The CDR3 here is CASSREVGNTIYF. The CDR3 bases are TGTGCCAGCAGTAGAGAGGTTGGAAACACCATATATTTT.